This is a list of T cell receptor beta chains from one sample in a study of beta chain features in type 1 diabetes. Using immunoSEQ multiplex PCR, the repertoire was profiled, and TCRdb retains in-frame clones only, with some absent. The table lists 450,000 to 550,000 clones, about 32% of them singletons. The sample consisted of naive CD4+ T cells from blood. All receptors come from a man between 18 and 29 years old in good health. CDR3s include the opening cysteine and the closing phenylalanine or tryptophan. Each record gives: CDR3 DNA, CDR3 protein, J gene, clone size, V gene, D gene. The D gene is left open where the match is weak. Only part of the rows carry a size: once, few, many, or a class if the clone is expanded.

TGTGCCAGTTCTAGCCGGGACATTCCCTACAATGAGCAGTTCTTC	CASSSRDIPYNEQFF	TRBJ2-1	NA	TRBV28	NA
TGTGCCAGCAGCCGGCTACAGGGGTGGCATGAGCAGTTCTTC	CASSRLQGWHEQFF	TRBJ2-1	NA	TRBV11-2	TRBD1
TGCAGCGTTGAAGAAGCGGGGAACTACGAGCAGTACTTC	CSVEEAGNYEQYF	TRBJ2-7	NA	TRBV29-1	TRBD2
TGTGCCAGCAGCGTAGGTCGGGATCAGCCCCAGCATTTT	CASSVGRDQPQHF	TRBJ1-5	few	TRBV9	NA
TGTGCCATCAGACAGGGGGCCCAAGAGACCCAGTACTTC	CAIRQGAQETQYF	TRBJ2-5	NA	TRBV10-3	TRBD1
TGTGCCAGCAGCTTGACCAGGGGTATCAATGAGCAGTTCTTC	CASSLTRGINEQFF	TRBJ2-1	NA	TRBV5-4	NA
TGTGCCAGCGGGTTGGGGGTTAAATACTATGGCTACACCTTC	CASGLGVKYYGYTF	TRBJ1-2	NA	TRBV7-2	NA
TGTGCCAGCAGTGTTTTGGTTCTGGGCGGCTACAATGAGCAGTTCTTC	CASSVLVLGGYNEQFF	TRBJ2-1	NA	TRBV6-1	NA
TGTGCCAGCAGGAGGACTAGCGTTGGCTCCTACGAGCAGTACTTC	CASRRTSVGSYEQYF	TRBJ2-7	NA	TRBV27	TRBD2
TGTGCCAGCTCACGTAGGGAGGAGTCCTACAATGAGCAGTTCTTC	CASSRREESYNEQFF	TRBJ2-1	few	TRBV18	NA
TGTGCCAGCACCCATCGGGAGACCCAGTACTTC	CASTHRETQYF	TRBJ2-5	few	TRBV28	NA
TGTGCCAGCAGAGTGACCGGGACAGAACTCTACGAGCAGTACTTC	CASRVTGTELYEQYF	TRBJ2-7	NA	TRBV7-2	TRBD1
TGTGCCCGGAGGACAACTAATGAAAAACTGTTTTTT	CARRTTNEKLFF	TRBJ1-4	few	TRBV30	NA
TGTGCCAGCAGTTACTCCAGCGGCCAAGAGACCCAGTACTTC	CASSYSSGQETQYF	TRBJ2-5	NA	TRBV6-6	NA
TGTGCCATCAGTGAGTCTGGCAGGCCGAATGAGCAGTTCTTC	CAISESGRPNEQFF	TRBJ2-1	NA	TRBV10-3	NA
TGCAGCGCACGGGACGCCAGCTATGGCTACACCTTC	CSARDASYGYTF	TRBJ1-2	few	TRBV29-1	NA
TGTGCCAGCAGCCAGACGGACAGTTATGGCTACACCTTC	CASSQTDSYGYTF	TRBJ1-2	few	TRBV4-2	NA
TGTGCCTGGACGCACGGGGGCACGAACCAAGAGACCCAGTACTTC	CAWTHGGTNQETQYF	TRBJ2-5	few	TRBV30	NA
TGCGCCAGCAGCTTCAGGTCCAGGGGCTGGAAGTTCTTC	CASSFRSRGWKFF	TRBJ2-1	NA	TRBV5-1	NA
TGTGCCTGGAGTGTCAGAGGGGGAGGTATCGAGCAGTACTTC	CAWSVRGGGIEQYF	TRBJ2-7	NA	TRBV30	NA
TGTGCCAGCAGAAGACAGGGGGCTCAGGGCTACACCTTC	CASRRQGAQGYTF	TRBJ1-2	once	TRBV6-5	TRBD1
TGCGCCAGCAGCATCACTGGGTTAGGGACCCAGTACTTC	CASSITGLGTQYF	TRBJ2-5	NA	TRBV4-1	NA
TGCAGCGTACTAGAAACAGATACGCAGTATTTT	CSVLETDTQYF	TRBJ2-3	NA	TRBV29-1	NA
TGCAGCGTTGAAGGTGGCGGGCCTCGGTACGAGCAGTACTTC	CSVEGGGPRYEQYF	TRBJ2-7	NA	TRBV29-1	NA
TGTGCCTGGAGTGAGGGAAACCAAGAGACCCAGTACTTC	CAWSEGNQETQYF	TRBJ2-5	NA	TRBV30	NA
TGTGCCAGCAGTTCCTCCGGGACTAGAGGGACAGATACGCAGTATTTT	CASSSSGTRGTDTQYF	TRBJ2-3	few	TRBV28	TRBD2
TGCGCCAGCAGCTCACAGGGTCCGGAGACCCAGTACTTC	CASSSQGPETQYF	TRBJ2-5	NA	TRBV5-1	NA
TGCAGTGCTCCCTCGGGGGAGACCCAGTACTTC	CSAPSGETQYF	TRBJ2-5	few	TRBV20-1	NA
TGCAGCGCGGCCCGCACAGATACGCAGTATTTT	CSAARTDTQYF	TRBJ2-3	NA	TRBV29-1	NA
TGCGCCAGCAGCCAAGTGGGAGGGGGAGAGACCCAGTACTTC	CASSQVGGGETQYF	TRBJ2-5	few	TRBV4-3	NA
TGTGCCAGCAGCAACCAAGTCCGCTCCTACGAGCAGTACTTC	CASSNQVRSYEQYF	TRBJ2-7	few	TRBV21-1	NA
TGTGCCAGCAGTCACAGGGGACAGGGGGCCCGGGAGACCCAGTACTTC	CASSHRGQGARETQYF	TRBJ2-5	few	TRBV25-1	TRBD1
TGTGCCAGCAGTGGGTTCCGGGACAGAGGCACAGATACGCAGTATTTT	CASSGFRDRGTDTQYF	TRBJ2-3	few	TRBV25-1	TRBD1
TGTGCCAGCACAGCTTCGGGGGCCCACGGGCCGTACGAGCAGTACTTC	CASTASGAHGPYEQYF	TRBJ2-7	few	TRBV7-2	NA
TGCGCCAGCAGCCAAGAATGGGGACCTCAAGAGACCCAGTACTTC	CASSQEWGPQETQYF	TRBJ2-5	few	TRBV4-3	NA
TGTGCCAGCAGCCAATCGGGGGAGCAGTTCTTC	CASSQSGEQFF	TRBJ2-1	few	TRBV7-3	NA
TGTGCCAGCAGTCTGATGGTGAACACTGAAGCTTTCTTT	CASSLMVNTEAFF	TRBJ1-1	NA	TRBV5-4	NA
TGTGCCAGCAGCAAAGATAGGGTAACCTCCTACAATGAGCAGTTCTTC	CASSKDRVTSYNEQFF	TRBJ2-1	few	TRBV21-1	NA
TGCGCCAGCAGCTTCGGGGGCTCCTTGAACACTGAAGCTTTCTTT	CASSFGGSLNTEAFF	TRBJ1-1	few	TRBV5-1	NA
TGTGCCAGCAGCTCAGGGACAGGCCAAGAGACCCAGTACTTC	CASSSGTGQETQYF	TRBJ2-5	few	TRBV7-9	TRBD1
TGTGCCACAAATACGGGGAATGAAAAACTGTTTTTT	CATNTGNEKLFF	TRBJ1-4	NA	TRBV19	NA
TGTGCCTGGAAAACCGGGATCATTTCTAATGAAAAACTGTTTTTT	CAWKTGIISNEKLFF	TRBJ1-4	NA	TRBV30	NA
TGTGCCGCCGGGAGGGGTGGCACTGAAGCTTTCTTT	CAAGRGGTEAFF	TRBJ1-1	few	TRBV10-3	NA
TGTGCCAGCAGTGATTTGACAGGCCAATCCTACAATGAGCAGTTCTTC	CASSDLTGQSYNEQFF	TRBJ2-1	NA	TRBV2	NA
TGCGCCAGCAGCCTCCTCGTCGCTAGCGGCGACAATGAGCAGTTCTTC	CASSLLVASGDNEQFF	TRBJ2-1	NA	TRBV5-1	TRBD2
TGTGCCACCAGCAGAGGACGGGGTGCAACTAATGAAAAACTGTTTTTT	CATSRGRGATNEKLFF	TRBJ1-4	few	TRBV15	NA
TGCGCCAGCAACTTACAGGGACGACCCGACAATGAGCAGTTCTTC	CASNLQGRPDNEQFF	TRBJ2-1	NA	TRBV5-1	NA
TGTGCCAGCAGCTTAGGATGGTCCTTGGAGGTCGACGAGCAGTACTTC	CASSLGWSLEVDEQYF	TRBJ2-7	few	TRBV7-9	NA
TGCGCCAGCAGCCAAGAGCCTAGCGGGACGTTCGAGCAGTACTTC	CASSQEPSGTFEQYF	TRBJ2-7	NA	TRBV4-3	TRBD2
TGTGCCTGGAGTGTACGACAGAGAAATCAGCCCCAGCATTTT	CAWSVRQRNQPQHF	TRBJ1-5	few	TRBV30	NA
TGTGCCAGCAGCTTGTCAATGGATGAGCAGTTCTTC	CASSLSMDEQFF	TRBJ2-1	NA	TRBV5-6	NA
TGTGCCAGTAGTATACTTAACAGTCTCTCTGGGGCCAACGTCCTGACTTTC	CASSILNSLSGANVLTF	TRBJ2-6	NA	TRBV19	NA
TGTGCCAGCAGCTTAACGTCAGGACAGTACAATGAGCAGTTCTTC	CASSLTSGQYNEQFF	TRBJ2-1	NA	TRBV7-3	NA
TGCAGTGCTTTCAGCGGAGCCAAGCAGTTCTTC	CSAFSGAKQFF	TRBJ2-1	NA	TRBV20-1	NA
TGCGCCAGCAGCCAAGTAGCGGGAGGCAACACAGATACGCAGTATTTT	CASSQVAGGNTDTQYF	TRBJ2-3	few	TRBV4-3	TRBD2
TGCAGCGTGGAAGGGTTGACTGGCTATGGCTACACCTTC	CSVEGLTGYGYTF	TRBJ1-2	NA	TRBV29-1	NA
TGTGCCAGCAGCTTCGCCCGAGAGACCCAGTACTTC	CASSFARETQYF	TRBJ2-5	NA	TRBV7-9	NA
TGTGCCAGCAGCGTAGCGAGGGAAAGCTCCTACAATGAGCAGTTCTTC	CASSVARESSYNEQFF	TRBJ2-1	few	TRBV9	NA
TGTGCCAGCTCTCAGGCTCAAGGAAATCAGCCCCAGCATTTT	CASSQAQGNQPQHF	TRBJ1-5	few	TRBV2	NA
TGTGCCAGCAATCTGGCCTCTCCTCCGTATTTT	CASNLASPPYF	TRBJ2-3	few	TRBV6-5	NA